The subject of this entry is one TCR beta chain. This sample was taken from a study of blood T cell repertoires in COVID-19. This table comes from immunoSEQ multiplex PCR, and its TCRdb copy is limited to in-frame clones, with some not included. The sample lists 200,000 to 250,000 clones; approximately 86% were seen once. The V gene's germline CDR1 is MNHEY and CDR2 SMNVEV (reference sequence). CDR3 size: 16 residues. Trimming cost V 6 bases and J 0 bases, with 18 bases left between them. The TCR originated in a middle-aged woman with acute COVID-19. This chain joins TRBV27 and TRBJ2-7; D perhaps matches TRBD2 (5 bases). Sequencing used PBMCs or T cells enriched from blood (not recorded which). The CDR3 DNA reads TGTGCCAGCAGGCCCGCAGGTAGCGTCTACTCCTACGAGCAGTACTTC. As protein: CASRPAGSVYSYEQYF.